The 25 T cell receptor beta chains presented below share a single source sample, sequenced in a study of human T cells and chemical hapten exposure. TCRdb fed the RACE reads into MiXCR, producing one record per CDR3 protein. The sample shows some 250,000 distinct CDR3 sequences, just under 8% of them seen only once. Stated time point: pre-sensitization, week 0. Treatment noted: therapeutic diphenylcyclopropenone sensitization with weekly scalp DPC. The sequencing used whole blood, collected in connection with sensitization to the hapten diphenylcyclopropenone (DPC). Receptor source: a man between 18 and 29 years old with alopecia areata. Some clones in this sample may be carry-over from other donors' samples.

This clonotype came up many times. V gene TRBV12-3 or TRBV12-4 combines with J gene TRBJ2-5; D is possibly TRBD1 or TRBD2 (5 bases each). Trimming left V 2 bases short and J 5 bases short, with 12 bases between. The CDR3 length is 14 residues. CDR3 nucleotides: TGTGCCAGCAGTTTATTGCCAGGGAGCGAGACCCAGTACTTC. Its protein product is CASSLLPGSETQYF.

The chain recombines TRBV7-3 with TRBJ1-1, with 10 bases identical to TRBD1. Germline CDR1 reads SGHTA; CDR2 reads FQGTGA. The J segment lost 4 bases and the V segment lost 0 bases, leaving 2 bases of the junction unmatched. The CDR3 is 15 residues long. CDR3 coding DNA: TGTGCCAGCAGCTTAACTAGGACAGGGGGCACTGAAGCTTTCTTT. Translation: CASSLTRTGGTEAFF. The entire variable domain, with the rest obtained from reference TRBV7-3 and TRBJ1-1, is as follows: GAGVSQTPSNKVTEKGKYVELRCDPISGHTALYWYRQSLGQGPEFLIYFQGTGAADDSGLPNDRFFAVRPEGSVSTLKIQRTERGDSAVYLCASSLTRTGGTEAFFGQGTRLTVV.

This clonotype was found a few times. The rearrangement uses TRBV7-2 and TRBJ1-2, with 7 bases fitting TRBD1. The germline CDR1 and CDR2 sequences are SGHTA and FQGNSA. Germline trimming cut 0 bases from V and 4 bases from J; bases unmatched to any gene: 5. The CDR3 runs to 15 residues. The CDR3 loop is CASSLAQDRIYGYTF. In DNA form, the CDR3 reads TGTGCCAGCAGCTTAGCACAGGACAGGATCTATGGCTACACCTTC.

This clonotype showed up many times. The chain has TRBV7-2 and TRBJ2-3, with unresolved D. With 2 bases removed from V and 8 bases from J, the gap between germline ends came to 14 bases. The CDR3 has 14 amino acids. CDR1 is SGHTA and CDR2 is FQGNSA in the germline V gene. The CDR3 bases are TGTGCCAGCAGCTTAAGTGACACGCGGATTACGCAGTATTTT. As protein: CASSLSDTRITQYF. The variable domain in full, completed from reference TRBV7-2 and TRBJ2-3, reads GAGVSQSPSNKVTEKGKDVELRCDPISGHTALYWYRQSLGQGLEFLIYFQGNSAPDKSGLPSDRFSAERTGGSVSTLTIQRTQQEDSAVYLCASSLSDTRITQYFGPGTRLTVL.

The chain uses TRBV6-6 and TRBJ2-7; TRBD1 or TRBD2 may be the D gene (5 bases each). Trimming pared 7 bases from V and 5 bases from J, leaving 24 bases between. The CDR3 consists of 16 residues. Per germline, CDR1 MNHNY and CDR2 SVGAGI (reference sequence). CDR3 residues: CASTIEAGSFIDEQYF. The CDR3, as DNA: TGTGCCAGCACTATAGAGGCAGGGAGTTTTATCGACGAGCAGTACTTC.

This clonotype was counted many times. A read error is possible here, since a much larger clone lies one base away. This chain uses TRBV27 with TRBJ2-3; D is undetermined. Germline V gene data show CDR1 as MNHEY and CDR2 as SMNVEV (reference sequence). V was cut by 6 bases and J by 2 bases, with 3 bases left in between. CDR3 size: 11 residues. CDR3 coding DNA: TGTGCCAGCAGCAACACAGATACGCAGTATTTT. It translates to CASSNTDTQYF.

CDR3 nucleotide sequence: TGTGCCACCAGTGATGCCCGGGGGTCCGGTGCAGATACGCAGTATTTT. As protein: CATSDARGSGADTQYF. V usage is TRBV24-1 and J usage is TRBJ2-3; perhaps TRBD2 as D (6 bases). V was cut by 3 bases and J by 4 bases, with 16 bases left in between. Germline V CDR1 and CDR2: KGHDR, SFDVKD. CDR3 length: 16 amino acids.

The rearrangement joins TRBV4-3 to TRBJ1-4; D unclear. Germline lookup yields CDR1 LGHNA and CDR2 YSLEER. CDR3 length: 18 residues. V dropped 4 bases and J dropped 5 bases, with 23 bases sitting between them. The CDR3 region is CASSPRGAGGGMNEKLFF. As DNA, the CDR3 is TGCGCCAGCAGCCCCCGAGGTGCAGGTGGAGGAATGAATGAAAAACTGTTTTTT.

The CDR3 region has the DNA TGTGCCATCAGTGAGGGGAAAACGGGCGGGGTAAACATTCAGTACTTC. Its translation is CAISEGKTGGVNIQYF. This chain links TRBV10-3 with TRBJ2-4; D is perhaps TRBD2 (6 bases). The CDR3 totals 16 residues. V lost 2 bases, J lost 6 bases, and 17 bases lay in between. Per the germline V gene, CDR1 is ENHRY and CDR2 is SYGVKD.

This clonotype has only a few counts. V usage is TRBV4-1 and J usage is TRBJ1-5; 9 nucleotides line up with TRBD1. The CDR3 spans 15 residues. Germline loops: CDR1 MGHRA, CDR2 YSYEKL. Trimming took 6 bases from V and 8 from J; bases not matched to a gene: 11. For the CDR3, the DNA is TGCGCCAGCAGACAGACCGGGACAGGGTTAGAGCCCCAGCATTTT. This translates into CASRQTGTGLEPQHF.

This clonotype was counted between two and nine times. J is TRBJ2-5 and V is TRBV7-2; D not resolved. Germline V lookup: CDR1 SGHTA, CDR2 FQGNSA. The length of the CDR3 is 13 residues. V gave up 0 bases and J gave up 2 bases, with 4 bases separating them. The CDR3 spells CASSLATQETQYF. The CDR3, as DNA: TGTGCCAGCAGCTTAGCCACACAAGAGACCCAGTACTTC.

This clonotype turned up a few times. This chain connects TRBV7-2 to TRBJ1-2; 12 nucleotides align to TRBD1. Trimming took 3 bases from V and 7 from J; bases not matched to a gene: 6. The CDR3 length is 15 residues. Germline lookup yields CDR1 SGHTA and CDR2 FQGNSA. CDR3 protein: CASSFLGQGAAGYTF. For the CDR3, the DNA is TGTGCCAGCAGCTTCCTGGGACAGGGGGCGGCTGGCTACACCTTC. Complete variable domain (other parts from reference TRBV7-2 and TRBJ1-2): GAGVSQSPSNKVTEKGKDVELRCDPISGHTALYWYRQSLGQGLEFLIYFQGNSAPDKSGLPSDRFSAERTGGSVSTLTIQRTQQEDSAVYLCASSFLGQGAAGYTFGSGTRLTVV.

At least ten counts were recorded for this clonotype. The rearrangement links TRBV27 to TRBJ1-5; TRBD1 matches at 7 bases. After removal of 6 bases from V and 1 base from J, the junction contained 3 bases not matched to a gene. The CDR3 sequence is 14 residues long. Germline CDR1 is MNHEY and CDR2 is SMNVEV (reference sequence). Here the CDR3 DNA reads TGTGCCAGCAGGGGACAGACCAGCAATCAGCCCCAGCATTTT. Translating gives CASRGQTSNQPQHF.

In this sample, this clonotype turned up a few times. This chain uses TRBV5-1 with TRBJ2-1, with 8 bases lining up with TRBD2. Germline assignment: CDR1 SGHRS and CDR2 YFSETQ. V gave up 2 bases and J gave up 3 bases; unmatched junction bases: 19. This CDR3 contains 20 residues. CDR3 in amino acids: CASSFPTPPERGYLYNEQFF. CDR3 nucleotide sequence: TGCGCCAGCAGCTTTCCCACGCCTCCGGAGCGGGGGTACCTCTACAATGAGCAGTTCTTC.

This chain uses TRBV28 with TRBJ2-4; the D is unclear. The V end was cut by 3 bases, the J end by 5 bases, with 14 bases between. CDR1 is MDHEN, CDR2 SYDVKM, per germline. The CDR3 is 15 residues long. Here the CDR3 DNA reads TGTGCCAGCAGTTTCGTCAGCGTCTACCAAAACATTCAGTACTTC. Amino acids: CASSFVSVYQNIQYF.

This clonotype was seen only a few times. The chain links TRBV7-2 to TRBJ2-2, with D unresolved. Per the germline V gene, CDR1 is SGHTA and CDR2 is FQGNSA. The CDR3 has 14 amino acids. The V and J ends lost 4 bases and 7 bases respectively, with 13 bases between them. CDR3 amino acids: CASSSLWRDGELFF. The CDR3 bases are TGTGCCAGCAGCTCCCTCTGGAGAGACGGGGAGCTGTTTTTT.

This clonotype turned up a few times. CDR3 region: CASSLDTQNTEAFF. CDR3 DNA sequence: TGCGCCAGCAGCTTGGACACTCAGAACACTGAAGCTTTCTTT. V usage is TRBV5-1 and J usage is TRBJ1-1; no definite D call. V shed 0 bases and J shed 1 base, with 7 bases lying between them. Germline-derived CDR1 and CDR2 are SGHRS and YFSETQ. The CDR3 loop spans 14 amino acids.

This clonotype occurred many times. This CDR3 reads CASSQWPRGISGELFF. CDR3 nucleotide sequence: TGCGCCAGCAGCCAATGGCCCAGGGGTATTTCCGGGGAGCTGTTTTTT. The chain recombines TRBV4-1 with TRBJ2-2, with D tentatively TRBD1 (6 bases). Germline V lookup: CDR1 MGHRA, CDR2 YSYEKL. The CDR3 has 16 residues. Trimming cost V 2 bases and J 6 bases, with 16 bases left between them.

The chain combines TRBV29-1 with TRBJ2-1, with a possible D match to TRBD1 (5 bases). V was shortened by 2 bases and J by 5 bases, with 7 bases between the two germline ends. The CDR3 has 12 residues. The germline CDR1 and CDR2 sequences are SQVTM and ANQGSEA. CDR3 nucleotide sequence: TGCAGCGTTGAACCAGGGAACAATGAGCAGTTCTTC. It yields the protein CSVEPGNNEQFF.

The chain links TRBV5-1 to TRBJ1-4; D is undetermined. Trimming took off 7 bases at V and 5 bases at J, with 15 bases between the two ends. The CDR3 is 14 residues long. In germline, CDR1 is SGHRS, CDR2 YFSETQ. The DNA for the CDR3 is TGCGCCAGCTCAGTCGTGGCGGGAAATGAAAAACTGTTTTTT. Translated, it gives CASSVVAGNEKLFF.

Only a few counts were recorded for this clonotype. The chain is built from TRBV4-3 and TRBJ2-2, with D tentatively TRBD2 (5 bases). From germline, CDR1 is LGHNA and CDR2 YSLEER. The CDR3 extends over 16 amino acids. Trimming left V 0 bases short and J 4 bases short, with 12 bases between. The CDR3 DNA reads as TGCGCCAGCAGCCAAGACTATAGCGTTGTCACCGGGGAGCTGTTTTTT. It translates to CASSQDYSVVTGELFF.

This clonotype has only a few counts. This sequence joins TRBV5-1 and TRBJ1-2; 7 nucleotides agree with TRBD1. V dropped 4 bases and J dropped 4; count of bases not matched to a gene: 7. This CDR3 has 14 residues. Germline CDR1 and CDR2: SGHRS and YFSETQ. In DNA form, the CDR3 reads TGCGCCAGCAGCCCAGGACAGGAGGGCTATGGCTACACCTTC. This gives the protein CASSPGQEGYGYTF.

There are a few counts of this clonotype. This rearrangement joins TRBV5-1 to TRBJ2-3, with D unclear. The V and J ends lost 0 bases and 2 bases respectively, with 7 bases between them. CDR3 length: 14 residues. Germline CDR1 is SGHRS and CDR2 is YFSETQ. For the CDR3, the DNA is TGCGCCAGCAGCTTGGGCCTCAACACAGATACGCAGTATTTT. Translating it yields CASSLGLNTDTQYF.

This clonotype was seen many times. The rearrangement links TRBV29-1 to TRBJ2-1, with D perhaps assigned TRBD1 or TRBD2 (6 bases each). This CDR3 spans 15 amino acids. CDR1 is SQVTM, CDR2 ANQGSEA, per germline. Trimming cost V 5 bases and J 5 bases, with 19 bases left between them. The CDR3 DNA is TGCAGCGTTAACCATGGGGGGCAAGCAAACAATGAGCAGTTCTTC. Translating gives CSVNHGGQANNEQFF.

Ten or more counts support this clonotype. This chain links TRBV2 with TRBJ1-6, with D unclear. CDR3 size: 14 residues. The germline gives CDR1 SNHLY, CDR2 FYNNEI. Trimming removed 6 bases at V and 7 bases at J, with 13 bases between. The CDR3 loop reads CASREPPVNSPLHF. Written as DNA, the CDR3 is TGTGCCAGCAGAGAACCCCCGGTCAATTCACCCCTCCACTTT.